The 15 T cell receptor beta chains presented below share a single source sample, sequenced in a study of tumor-infiltrating lymphocytes in oesophageal squamous cell carcinoma. TCRdb fed the PCR reads into MiXCR, producing one record per CDR3 protein. The sample shows some 16,000 distinct CDR3 sequences, around 41% of them seen only once. The sample taken for sequencing was normal esophageal tissue next to the tumor. The receptors here all came from a female donor with esophageal squamous cell carcinoma.

This chain connects TRBV7-2 to TRBJ1-1; no firm D call. There are 14 residues in the CDR3. V gave up 5 bases and J gave up 2 bases, with 12 bases separating them. The V gene's germline CDR1 is SGHTA and CDR2 FQGNSA. CDR3 DNA sequence: TGTGCCAGCAGCCCTGGACGGAGAAACACTGAAGCTTTCTTT. It yields the protein CASSPGRRNTEAFF.

This clonotype was detected once. The chain carries TRBV7-2 and TRBJ2-7, with TRBD1 matching over 10 bases. The junction had 8 bases not matched to a gene; V was cut back by 4 bases and J by 2 bases. The CDR3 runs to 16 residues. Germline V gene sequence: CDR1 SGHTA, CDR2 FQGNSA. The CDR3 sequence is CASSSSGGTGAYEQYF. CDR3 DNA: TGTGCCAGCAGCTCCTCTGGTGGGACAGGGGCCTACGAGCAGTACTTC.

This chain uses TRBV10-2 with TRBJ1-1; possible D gene TRBD1, 6 bases. With 4 bases removed from V and 6 bases from J, the gap between germline ends came to 15 bases. Germline CDR1 is WSHSY and CDR2 is SAAADI. The CDR3 has 14 residues. This chain's CDR3 is CASSGRGKISEAFF. CDR3 DNA: TGCGCCAGCAGTGGGAGGGGGAAGATTTCTGAAGCTTTCTTT.

J is TRBJ2-7 and V is TRBV28, with unresolved D. Trimming took 6 bases from V and 1 from J, leaving 10 bases between them. Germline V gene lookup returns CDR1 MDHEN and CDR2 SYDVKM. The CDR3 has 13 residues. DNA of the CDR3: TGTGCCAGCAGCCCTCCAGTATCCTACGAGCAGTACTTC. The encoded protein is CASSPPVSYEQYF.

With regard to this clonotype: The final CDR3 position lacks the conserved phenylalanine or tryptophan, pointing to a likely read error. No DNA is shown, since the ends of the CDR3 on it are uncertain; the CDR3 is the one TCRdb lists. V and J are TRBV11-3 and TRBJ2-1; TRBD1 is the table's D call, not checked against the DNA. CDR1 and CDR2 from the germline V gene are SGHNT and YENEEA. Termini included, the CDR3 measures 10 amino acids. The CDR3 is CASSFSRGAG.

Comment on this clonotype: The CDR3 ends on some other residue instead of the conserved phenylalanine or tryptophan, so this is likely a read error. The limits of the CDR3 on the DNA are not certain, so only TCRdb's listed CDR3 is given. J is TRBJ2-5 and V is TRBV19; the table gives TRBD1 as D, unverified against the DNA. The germline V gene encodes CDR1 LNHDA and CDR2 SQIVND (reference sequence). Inclusive of both ends, the CDR3 amounts to 16 amino acids. This CDR3 is CASSPSGVNYGYTFGS.

The chain uses TRBV7-2 and TRBJ2-7, with unresolved D. The CDR3 loop spans 11 amino acids. Germline V lookup: CDR1 SGHTA, CDR2 FQGNSA. The ends were cut back, 2 bases at V and 7 bases at J, with 6 bases in the middle. This CDR3 is CASSLRHEQYF. The CDR3 DNA reads as TGTGCCAGCAGCTTACGGCATGAGCAGTACTTC. Combining the CDR3 with reference TRBV7-2 and TRBJ2-7 gives the whole variable domain GAGVSQSPSNKVTEKGKDVELRCDPISGHTALYWYRQSLGQGLEFLIYFQGNSAPDKSGLPSDRFSAERTGGSVSTLTIQRTQQEDSAVYLCASSLRHEQYFGPGTRLTVT.

The chain combines TRBV6-1 with TRBJ2-7, with TRBD2 matching 13 bases. The germline V gene has CDR1 MNHNS and CDR2 SASEGT. The CDR3 loop spans 15 amino acids. V was pared by 1 base and J by 3 bases, with 0 bases of the junction left unmatched. CDR3 coding DNA: TGTGCCAGCAGTGAAGGGACTAGCGGGAGCTACGAGCAGTACTTC. Protein product: CASSEGTSGSYEQYF.

This clonotype was detected ten times or more. This chain joins TRBV14 and TRBJ2-3; no firm D call. The V end was cut by 1 base, the J end by 2 bases, with 10 bases between. Per the germline V gene, CDR1 is SGHDN and CDR2 is FVKESK. There are 15 residues in the CDR3. CDR3 nucleotides: TGTGCCAGCAGCCAAGGGCTACACCCCACAGATACGCAGTATTTT. As protein: CASSQGLHPTDTQYF.

In DNA, the CDR3 is TGTGCCAGCTCACCAACTGGGACTAGCTTGGCCAGTGAGCAGTTCTTC. This sequence encodes CASSPTGTSLASEQFF. The chain is built from TRBV18 and TRBJ2-6, with 9 bases fitting TRBD2. The J call may be incorrect, as the DNA end agrees better with TRBJ2-1. Germline values: CDR1 KGHSH, CDR2 LQKENI. The CDR3 runs 16 residues.

To note about this clonotype: It is likely a read error, because the conserved phenylalanine at the end of the CDR3 is missing. No DNA is shown, since the ends of the CDR3 on it are uncertain; the CDR3 is the one TCRdb lists. The chain is built from TRBV6-2 or TRBV6-3 and TRBJ2-7; no check of the table's D call, TRBD1, against the DNA was made. The CDR3 is made up of 17 amino acids, end residues included. In germline, CDR1 is MNHEY, CDR2 SVGEGT. The CDR3 reads CASSEGGGVSYEQYFGS.

The CDR3 spells CASSLTGSDTQYF. In nucleotides, the CDR3 is TGCGCCAGCAGCTTGACGGGGTCAGATACGCAGTATTTT. The chain links TRBV5-1 to TRBJ2-3, with D possibly TRBD2 on 5 matching bases. Germline V gene sequence: CDR1 SGHRS, CDR2 YFSETQ. The V end lost 1 base, the J end lost 4 bases, and 7 bases lay between the germline ends. The CDR3 is made up of 13 amino acids. Full variable domain (rest looked up from reference TRBV5-1 and TRBJ2-3): KAGVTQTPRYLIKTRGQQVTLSCSPISGHRSVSWYQQTPGQGLQFLFEYFSETQRNKGNFPGRFSGRQFSNSRSEMNVSTLELGDSALYLCASSLTGSDTQYFGPGTRLTVL.

The chain employs TRBV7-3 and TRBJ2-1; 8 bases line up with TRBD1. V was clipped by 2 bases and J by 12 bases; unmatched bases: 3. Germline CDR1 reads SGHTA; CDR2 reads FQGTGA. The CDR3 covers 12 residues. The CDR3: CASSLRTGMQFF. CDR3 sequence (DNA): TGTGCCAGCAGCTTACGGACAGGGATGCAGTTCTTC.

The chain uses TRBV12-3 or TRBV12-4 and TRBJ2-4; TRBD1 might be the D (7 bases). The ends were cut back, 5 bases at V and 2 bases at J, with 22 bases in the middle. The CDR3 sequence is 18 residues long. The chain's CDR3 is CASSTRGQAGQSKNIQYF. The CDR3 coding sequence is TGTGCCAGCAGTACGCGCGGGCAGGCGGGACAGTCCAAAAACATTCAGTACTTC.

J is TRBJ2-7 and V is TRBV7-2; no clear D. The CDR3 is made up of 15 amino acids. Germline-derived CDR1 and CDR2 are SGHTA and FQGNSA. Trimming cost V 1 base and J 4 bases, with 14 bases left between them. The chain's CDR3 is CASSLDSPPLYEQYF. The CDR3 DNA is TGTGCCAGCAGCTTAGACAGCCCACCACTATACGAGCAGTACTTC.